Listed below are T cell receptor beta chains from one sample, sequenced in a study of neurological immune-mediated disorders. TCRdb called the 5' RACE reads again in MiXCR, with one record for every CDR3 protein. The table records 28,000 or so distinct CDR3 sequences, under 25% of them present only once. Sequenced sample: PBMCs. These receptors were collected from a woman aged 60 to 75 in good health. Each CDR3 is given with its conserved first and last residue. The order of the fields is clone size, J gene, V gene, D gene, CDR3 DNA, CDR3 protein. A D gene is named only where the DNA matches it firmly. Clone size is given for some rows only: seen once, a few or many times, or a class if the clone is expanded.

many TRBJ1-5 TRBV6-2/TRBV6-3 TRBD1 TGTGCCAGCAGTTACGCATCTACAGGGGGCGGCAATCAGCCCCAGCATTTT CASSYASTGGGNQPQHF
- TRBJ1-5 TRBV15 - TGTAGCAATCAGCCCCAGCATTTT CSNQPQHF
- TRBJ1-1 TRBV27 - TGTGCCAGCAGTCGAACACTGGCGGTCACTGAAGCTTTCTTT CASSRTLAVTEAFF
few TRBJ2-3 TRBV9 - TGTGCCAGCAGCGCCAGGGGTAGCGAGGCAGATACGCAGTATTTT CASSARGSEADTQYF
many TRBJ1-3 TRBV12-5 - TGTGCTAGTGGTTTGATCCCCTTCGGGACAAACTCTGGAAACACCATATATTTT CASGLIPFGTNSGNTIYF
many TRBJ2-7 TRBV5-6 - TGTGCCAGCAGCTTGAGGGGCGGGAACTACGAGCAGTACTTC CASSLRGGNYEQYF
- TRBJ2-1 TRBV7-9 - TGTGCCAGCAGTTTACAGGGCGGTGAGCAGTTCTTC CASSLQGGEQFF
many TRBJ2-1 TRBV29-1 - TGCAGCGTTATGGGACTCCACTTCTCCTACAATGAGCAGTTCTTC CSVMGLHFSYNEQFF
- TRBJ2-3 TRBV18 - TGTGCCAGCTCACCACCCTTACTAGACCCAGATACGCAGTATTTT CASSPPLLDPDTQYF
- TRBJ2-2 TRBV10-3 - TGTGCCATCAGTGAGTCAGAGACAGCGAACACCGGGGAGCTGTTTTTT CAISESETANTGELFF
many TRBJ2-7 TRBV4-1 - TGCGCCAGCAGCCAACCTGGAATGGGGCCCACCTACGAGCAGTACTTC CASSQPGMGPTYEQYF
many TRBJ2-1 TRBV11-2 - TGTGCCAGCAGCTTCATTTACTCGGGACTGGGCTACAATGAGCAGTTCTTC CASSFIYSGLGYNEQFF
many TRBJ1-5 TRBV7-2 - TGTGCCAGCAGCTTAAGGGGCGTCCAGCCCCAGCATTTT CASSLRGVQPQHF
once TRBJ2-1 TRBV28 TRBD2 TGTGCCAGCAGTTTAGCGGGAGAAGTAAATGAGCAGTTCTTC CASSLAGEVNEQFF
many TRBJ2-3 TRBV11-2 - TGTGCCAGCAGCTTAGGCCTACAGGGAACTAGCACAGATACGCAGTATTTT CASSLGLQGTSTDTQYF
many TRBJ1-2 TRBV7-9 - TGTGCCAGCAGCTTAGAGAGACAAAACACCTATGGCTACACCTTC CASSLERQNTYGYTF
many TRBJ2-7 TRBV5-6 - TGTGCCAGCAGCTGGAGGGCACTGAGCTCCTACGAGCAGTACTTC CASSWRALSSYEQYF